This TCR beta chain was sequenced for a study of post-analysis software for immune sequencing data. Study at large: Clinical courses comprised relapsing-remitting, secondary progressive and progressive-relapsing multiple sclerosis. Study-level findings and limits: Samples from one preparation batch, clustered by F measure, grouped strongly together. Patients carried a handful of TRBV segments more frequently than controls did, and TRBV5-6, TRBV5-1 and TRBV20-1 were among them. People with multiple sclerosis had a significantly lower normalized Chao1 diversity than controls did.

The ends were cut back, 4 bases at V and 3 bases at J, with 10 bases in the middle. CDR1 and CDR2 from the germline V gene are SGHTA and FQGNSA. CDR3 size: 13 residues. Remarks on this clonotype: Its antigen is currently unknown.

Researchers reported that TCR beta cDNA libraries carried unique molecular identifiers. About half a million cDNA molecules were recovered from an input of about 1 to 10 million T cells. TCRdb independently ran MiXCR on the PCR reads; one entry per CDR3 protein. Here the sample spans 400,000 to 500,000 distinct CDR3 sequences, 30% to 40% being singletons. The chain uses TRBV7-2 and TRBJ2-7; the D is unclear. Sequencing used blood. This clonotype was sampled from a girl aged 2 to 10 with multiple sclerosis. In DNA form, the CDR3 reads TGTGCCAGCAGCTCCAGACAAGACTACGAGCAGTACTTC. Translating gives CASSSRQDYEQYF.